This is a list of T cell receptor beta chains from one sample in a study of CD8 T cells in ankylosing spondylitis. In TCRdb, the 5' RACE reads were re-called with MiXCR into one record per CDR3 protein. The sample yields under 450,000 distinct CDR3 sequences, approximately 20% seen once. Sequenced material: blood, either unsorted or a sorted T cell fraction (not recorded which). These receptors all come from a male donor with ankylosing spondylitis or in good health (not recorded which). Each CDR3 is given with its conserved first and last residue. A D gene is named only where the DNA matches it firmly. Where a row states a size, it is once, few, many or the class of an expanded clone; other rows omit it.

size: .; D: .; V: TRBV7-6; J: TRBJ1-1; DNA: TGTGCCAGCAGCTCACTAGTTAACACTGAAGCTTTCTTT; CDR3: CASSSLVNTEAFF
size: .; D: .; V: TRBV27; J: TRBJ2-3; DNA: TGTGCCAGCGGGGACCTCCCAACGTATTTT; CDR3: CASGDLPTYF
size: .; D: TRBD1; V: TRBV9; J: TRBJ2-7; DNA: TGTGCCAGCAGCGTAGGGACAGGGATTTCGCGCGTGCAGTACTTC; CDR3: CASSVGTGISRVQYF
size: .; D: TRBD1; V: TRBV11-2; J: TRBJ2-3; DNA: TGTGCCAGCAGCGACGTGGGACAGGGGGCAGATACGCAGTATTTT; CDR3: CASSDVGQGADTQYF
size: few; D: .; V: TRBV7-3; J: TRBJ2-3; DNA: TGTGCCAGCAGCTTAGCGGCGGACACAGATACGCAGTATTTT; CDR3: CASSLAADTDTQYF
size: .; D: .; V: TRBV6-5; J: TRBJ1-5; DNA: TGTGCCAGCAGTTACTCCAGTAGCAATCAGCCCCAGCATTTT; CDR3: CASSYSSSNQPQHF
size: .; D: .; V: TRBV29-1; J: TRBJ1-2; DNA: TGCAGCGTTGGAGGGAACTATGACTACACCTTC; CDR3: CSVGGNYDYTF
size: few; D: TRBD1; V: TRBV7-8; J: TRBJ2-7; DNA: TGTGCCAGCAGCGAGAGACAGGGGGCCAGCGAGCAGTACTTC; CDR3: CASSERQGASEQYF
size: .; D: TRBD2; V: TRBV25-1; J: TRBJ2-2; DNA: TGTGCCAGCAGTCCAAACCTGGGGGGGGCCGGGGAGCTGTTTTTT; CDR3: CASSPNLGGAGELFF
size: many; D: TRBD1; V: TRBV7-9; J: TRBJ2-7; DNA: TGTGCCAGCAGCCCGACAGGGTTCTACGAGCAGTACTTC; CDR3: CASSPTGFYEQYF
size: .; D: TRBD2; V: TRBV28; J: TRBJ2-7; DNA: TGTGCCAGCAGTTTATTGGGCGGCGGGGGGAGCTCCTACGAGCAGTACTTC; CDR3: CASSLLGGGGSSYEQYF
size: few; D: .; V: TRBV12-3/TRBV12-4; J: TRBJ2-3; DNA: TGTGCCAGCAGTTTAGCGGGAAGAAACACAGATACGCAGTATTTT; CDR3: CASSLAGRNTDTQYF
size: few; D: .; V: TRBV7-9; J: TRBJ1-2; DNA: TGTGCCAGCAGCTTAACCTCAATTTATGGCTACACCTTC; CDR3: CASSLTSIYGYTF
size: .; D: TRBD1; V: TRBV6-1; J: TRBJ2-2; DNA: TGTGCCAGCAGCCCAGACAGGGGTCGTAACACCGGGGAGCTGTTTTTT; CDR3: CASSPDRGRNTGELFF
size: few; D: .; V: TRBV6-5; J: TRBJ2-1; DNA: TGTGCCAGCAGTTACGGCTGGGATGAGCAGTTCTTC; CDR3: CASSYGWDEQFF
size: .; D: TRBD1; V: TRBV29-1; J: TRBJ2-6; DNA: TGCAGCGTTGAGGGACAGAAAGACTCTGGGGCCAACGTCCTGACTTTC; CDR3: CSVEGQKDSGANVLTF
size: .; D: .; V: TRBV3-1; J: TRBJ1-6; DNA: TGTGCCAGCAGCCAAGCCCCGGGACACCCTTATGGGTCACCCCTCCACTTT; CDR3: CASSQAPGHPYGSPLHF
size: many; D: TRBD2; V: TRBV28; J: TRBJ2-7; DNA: TGTGCCAGCAGGCCTATAACTAGCGGGGGGGCCGGCGAGCAGTACTTC; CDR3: CASRPITSGGAGEQYF
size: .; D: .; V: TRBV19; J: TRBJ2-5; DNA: TGTGCCAGTAGAGTTGTGGCCCCTTCAGTGGAGACCCAGTACTTC; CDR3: CASRVVAPSVETQYF
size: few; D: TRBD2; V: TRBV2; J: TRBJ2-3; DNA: TGTGCCAGCAGTACCGGGACTAGCGGGGGCGATACGCAGTATTTT; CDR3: CASSTGTSGGDTQYF
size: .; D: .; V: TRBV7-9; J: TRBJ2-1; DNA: TGTGCCAGCAGCTCCGGGGACTGGTACAATGAGCAGTTCTTC; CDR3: CASSSGDWYNEQFF
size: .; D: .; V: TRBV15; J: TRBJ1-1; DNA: TGTGCCACCAGGGCTGGGGCTGGCACTGAAGCTTTCTTT; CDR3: CATRAGAGTEAFF
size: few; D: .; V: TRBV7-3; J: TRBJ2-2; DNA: TGTGCCAGCAGCTCTGTTGCAGCCACGGCCGGGGAGCTGTTTTTT; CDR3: CASSSVAATAGELFF
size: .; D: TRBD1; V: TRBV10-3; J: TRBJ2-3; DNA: TGTGCCATCAGCGACAGGGCAAGCACAAATACGCAGTATTTT; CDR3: CAISDRASTNTQYF